Included here is one T cell receptor beta chain sequence, with context. The ends lost 3 bases at V and 1 base at J; junction bases unmatched: 16. In germline, CDR1 is SGHNT, CDR2 YYREEE (reference sequence). The CDR3 extends over 18 amino acids. As handled by the study authors: Cell counts per sample came from amplifying reference gene primers. Using immunoSEQ multiplex PCR, the repertoire was profiled, and TCRdb retains in-frame clones only, with some absent. D and trimming were read from the DNA, whereas the V and J calls and clone size are those reported in that table. The sample carries more than 80,000 clones, around 88% recorded once. The data were obtained in a study of blood T cell repertoires in COVID-19.

The sequencing input was peripheral blood. The source is an elderly man with acute or convalescent COVID-19. This chain joins TRBV5-4 and TRBJ2-7, with TRBD2 matching 7 bases. The CDR3: CASSSAGRLAKTSYEQYF. CDR3 sequence (DNA): TGTGCCAGCAGCTCAGCAGGTCGACTAGCTAAAACTTCCTACGAGCAGTACTTC.